Shown below are 25 T cell receptor beta chains from a single sample sequenced in a study of early T cells in non-severe SARS-CoV-2 infection. TCRdb re-derived calls from the 5' RACE reads in MiXCR, one entry per CDR3 protein. Counted here are 90,000 to 120,000 distinct CDR3 sequences, 11% occurring once; the ten biggest clones make up roughly 8%. Sample: whole blood. These receptors all stem from an adult who was a healthcare worker with PCR-confirmed SARS-CoV-2 infection or an uninfected control (not recorded which).

The chain recombines TRBV3-1 with TRBJ2-7; D is ambiguous. The CDR3 length is 14 residues. The ends were cut back, 0 bases at V and 4 bases at J, with 10 bases in the middle. Germline loops: CDR1 LGHDT, CDR2 YNNKEL (reference sequence). In DNA, the CDR3 is TGTGCCAGCAGCCAAGATCGAAACCCTTACGAGCAGTACTTC. Its protein product is CASSQDRNPYEQYF.

The CDR3: CASSLTDSNTGELFF. In DNA form, the CDR3 reads TGTGCCAGCAGCTTAACAGACTCGAACACCGGGGAGCTGTTTTTT. This chain links TRBV11-2 with TRBJ2-2; no reliable D call. The CDR3 runs to 15 residues. From germline, CDR1 is SGHAT and CDR2 FQNNGV. The germline V and J ends were trimmed by 2 bases and 0 bases, with 7 bases remaining between them.

The chain couples TRBV12-3 or TRBV12-4 to TRBJ1-6; TRBD1 matches 7 bases. This CDR3 comprises 13 residues. J gave up 10 bases and V 5 bases, and 5 bases lay outside the gene matches. The CDR3 nucleotides read TGTGCCAGCAGTCATCAGGGGGGGTCACCCCTCCACTTT. It codes for CASSHQGGSPLHF.

This clonotype was detected many times. The chain recombines TRBV5-1 with TRBJ1-6, with D unresolved. The CDR3 extends over 14 amino acids. V was cut by 2 bases and J by 9 bases, with 12 bases left in between. Germline V gives CDR1 SGHRS, CDR2 YFSETQ. The CDR3 nucleotides read TGCGCCAGCAGCTTCGACCCTTCCAGTTCACCCCTCCACTTT. Protein sequence: CASSFDPSSSPLHF.

In its sample, this clonotype was seen a few times. J is TRBJ1-1 and V is TRBV7-6, with D possibly matching TRBD1 (5 bases). This CDR3 spans 17 amino acids. CDR1 is SGHVS, CDR2 FNYEAQ, per germline. V shed 7 bases and J shed 5 bases, with 26 bases lying between them. The CDR3 bases are TGTGCCAGCAAAAATGATCAGGGTCCCGGAGCCCCAACTGAAGCTTTCTTT. Its protein product is CASKNDQGPGAPTEAFF.

This clonotype was found many times. The chain carries TRBV6-2 or TRBV6-3 and TRBJ2-1, with D perhaps given as TRBD1 or TRBD2 (6 bases each). Between the trimmed V and J ends, which lost 8 bases and 6 bases, there was a span of 17 bases. Per the germline V gene, CDR1 is MNHEY and CDR2 is SVGEGT. CDR3 length: 14 residues. This chain's CDR3 is CASGGTSRINEQFF. In nucleotides, the CDR3 is TGTGCCAGCGGGGGGACATCTCGAATCAATGAGCAGTTCTTC.

The chain carries TRBV7-9 and TRBJ2-2; D unclear. The V end lost 6 bases, the J end lost 5 bases, and 7 bases lay between the germline ends. The germline V gene has CDR1 SEHNR and CDR2 FQNEAQ (reference sequence). The CDR3 consists of 12 residues. CDR3: CASRQPTGELFF. DNA of the CDR3: TGTGCCAGCAGGCAGCCAACCGGGGAGCTGTTTTTT. Full variable domain (outside the CDR3, taken from reference TRBV7-9 and TRBJ2-2): DTGVSQNPRHKITKRGQNVTFRCDPISEHNRLYWYRQTLGQGPEFLTYFQNEAQLEKSRLLSDRFSAERPKGSFSTLEIQRTEQGDSAMYLCASRQPTGELFFGEGSRLTVL.

The chain has TRBV28 and TRBJ1-3; D might be TRBD1 (5 bases). Germline V gene data show CDR1 as MDHEN and CDR2 as SYDVKM. The CDR3 sequence is 13 residues long. The V end was cut by 10 bases, the J end by 3 bases, with 13 bases between. CDR3 loop: CATFTGYGNTIYF. The CDR3 coding sequence is TGTGCCACCTTTACAGGATATGGAAACACCATATATTTT.

Many counts were recorded for this clonotype. The chain has TRBV10-3 and TRBJ2-7, with D possibly being TRBD1 (6 bases). Germline assignment: CDR1 ENHRY and CDR2 SYGVKD. This CDR3 is 14 amino acids long. V lost 8 bases and J 1 base, leaving 15 bases between the germline ends. The CDR3 is CAISQRDISYEQYF. In nucleotides, the CDR3 is TGTGCCATCTCCCAAAGGGACATATCCTACGAGCAGTACTTC.

This clonotype was recorded a few times. The V gene is TRBV4-2, the J gene TRBJ2-2; 8 bases align to TRBD2. Trimming at V came to 0 bases and at J to 6 bases, leaving 12 bases not matched to a gene. Germline V lookup: CDR1 LGHNA, CDR2 YNFKEQ. This CDR3 is built from 18 residues. CDR3 amino acids: CASSQDGEAGAGAGELFF. The CDR3 DNA follows: TGTGCCAGCAGCCAAGACGGGGAAGCGGGAGCCGGGGCCGGGGAGCTGTTTTTT.

J is TRBJ1-1 and V is TRBV5-6; weak D call: TRBD1 (5 bases). The CDR3 is 12 residues long. Germline lookup yields CDR1 SGHDT and CDR2 YYEEEE. Trimming removed 2 bases at V and 11 bases at J, with 13 bases between. CDR3: CASSLRTGPAFF. The CDR3 region has the DNA TGTGCCAGCAGCTTAAGAACAGGTCCTGCTTTCTTT.

This clonotype was observed a few times. The chain employs TRBV3-2 and TRBJ1-2; the D segment call TRBD1 is taken from the table without a DNA check. TRBV3-2 is deemed a pseudogene. The CDR3 runs 13 residues. CDR3 sequence: CASSVTGAYGYTF. DNA of the CDR3: TGTGCCAGCAGCGTAACAGGCGCCTATGGCTACACCTTC.

There are many counts of this clonotype. The rearrangement joins TRBV7-7 to TRBJ2-1; unclear D gene. CDR1 is SSHAT and CDR2 is FNYEAQ in the germline V gene (reference sequence). This CDR3 comprises 13 residues. Trimming removed 0 bases from V and 6 bases from J, with 6 bases in between. CDR3 DNA sequence: TGTGCCAGCAGCTTAGCCCTGTTCAATGAGCAGTTCTTC. Amino acid sequence: CASSLALFNEQFF.

This clonotype was counted many times. CDR3 in DNA: TGTGCCACCAGCAAAGACGGACGGAACACTGAAGCTTTCTTT. Its protein product is CATSKDGRNTEAFF. The V and J genes are TRBV24-1 and TRBJ1-1, with D hard to call. The CDR3 runs to 14 residues. Per the germline V gene, CDR1 is KGHDR and CDR2 is SFDVKD. With 7 bases removed from V and 1 base from J, the gap between germline ends came to 12 bases.

This clonotype turned up a few times. This chain uses TRBV29-1 with TRBJ2-2, with D perhaps TRBD1 (6 bases). V was pared by 7 bases and J by 4 bases, with 13 bases between. This CDR3 spans 13 amino acids. CDR1 SQVTM and CDR2 ANQGSEA come from the germline V gene. For the CDR3, the DNA is TGCAGCGCCGCAACAGGGATCACCGGGGAGCTGTTTTTT. Amino acids: CSAATGITGELFF.

This clonotype has ten or more counts. The junction differs from germline at one of its ends, possibly a read error. V usage is TRBV18 and J usage is TRBJ2-1; D might be TRBD1 or TRBD2, each matching 6 bases. CDR1 and CDR2 from the germline V gene are KGHSH and LQKENI. This CDR3 is 14 amino acids long. Here the CDR3 reads CATQPGGSHNEQFF. The CDR3 DNA reads as TGTGCCACCCAGCCCGGGGGCTCCCACAATGAGCAGTTCTTC.

The chain links TRBV20-1 to TRBJ2-1, with D perhaps matching TRBD2 (6 bases). This CDR3 comprises 16 residues. V was shortened by 0 bases and J by 0 bases, with 12 bases between the two germline ends. The germline CDR1 and CDR2 sequences are DFQATT and SNEGSKA (reference sequence). The CDR3 spells CSARDFAGSSYNEQFF. The DNA of the CDR3 is TGCAGTGCTAGAGATTTCGCGGGGAGCTCCTACAATGAGCAGTTCTTC.

This chain connects TRBV4-1 to TRBJ2-1; TRBD2 aligns across 14 bases. The germline gives CDR1 MGHRA, CDR2 YSYEKL. Trimming took 5 bases from V and 12 from J; bases not matched to a gene: 9. There are 15 residues in the CDR3. CDR3 region: CASSFRLAGGPVQFF. As DNA, the CDR3 is TGCGCCAGCAGCTTCCGACTAGCGGGAGGGCCTGTGCAGTTCTTC.

This clonotype appeared many times. The rearrangement links TRBV12-3 or TRBV12-4 to TRBJ2-2, with D possibly TRBD1 on 6 matching bases. With 7 bases removed from V and 1 base from J, the gap between germline ends came to 13 bases. The CDR3 totals 15 residues. The CDR3 bases are TGTGCCAGCAACGGTCAGGGGAGGAACACCGGGGAGCTGTTTTTT. Translating gives CASNGQGRNTGELFF.

This clonotype was recorded at least ten times. The chain links TRBV2 to TRBJ2-7, with D unclear. Trimming stripped 4 bases from V and 4 bases from J, with 20 bases between. Germline CDR1 is SNHLY and CDR2 is FYNNEI. The CDR3 is made up of 16 amino acids. CDR3 sequence reads: CASSVGWWVENYEQYF. DNA for the CDR3: TGTGCCAGCAGTGTTGGATGGTGGGTCGAGAATTACGAGCAGTACTTC.

The sample holds a few counts of this clonotype. The chain carries TRBV13 and TRBJ2-1, with 8 positions matching TRBD1. The ends lost 1 base at V and 8 bases at J; junction bases unmatched: 13. Germline CDR1 is PRHDT and CDR2 is FYEKMQ (reference sequence). The CDR3 sequence is 17 residues long. CDR3 amino acids: CASSLVGQVAQADEQFF. CDR3 in DNA: TGTGCCAGCAGCTTAGTGGGACAGGTGGCTCAGGCGGATGAGCAGTTCTTC.

This clonotype was counted only a few times. The chain couples TRBV28 to TRBJ1-2; no definite D call. CDR3 length: 13 residues. Germline V lookup: CDR1 MDHEN, CDR2 SYDVKM. Trimming shortened V by 5 bases and J by 8 bases, and 15 bases separated the two germline ends. CDR3 amino acids: CASSRFGPAGYTF. In nucleotides, the CDR3 is TGTGCCAGCAGTCGTTTCGGGCCAGCAGGCTACACCTTC.

This clonotype was seen ten or more times. The chain carries TRBV25-1 and TRBJ2-7; 7 nucleotides align to TRBD1. CDR1 is MGHDK, CDR2 SYGVNS, per germline. Trimming removed 5 bases from V and 2 bases from J; junction bases left unmatched: 9. The CDR3 is 15 residues long. The CDR3 nucleotides read TGTGCCAGCAGTCCGGCCAACAGGGGCGCCTACGAGCAGTACTTC. Translating it yields CASSPANRGAYEQYF.

The chain joins TRBV5-5 to TRBJ1-1; TRBD1 agrees at 9 bases. CDR3 size: 14 residues. Germline CDR1 reads SGHKS; CDR2 reads YYEKEE (reference sequence). V shed 3 bases and J 7 bases; nucleotides not matched to a gene: 7. CDR3 nucleotides: TGTGCCAGCAGCTCCTCAAGGGACAGGGATGAAGCTTTCTTT. Translation gives CASSSSRDRDEAFF.

CDR3 nucleotides: TGTGCCAGGGGACAGCCCACAGATACGCAGTATTTT. Translation: CARGQPTDTQYF. The V and J genes are TRBV5-3 and TRBJ2-3; 7 positions match TRBD1. TRBV5-3 is recorded as an ORF, its role being uncertain. The CDR3 spans 12 residues. The V segment lost 8 bases and the J segment 2 bases; nucleotides outside the gene matches: 2.